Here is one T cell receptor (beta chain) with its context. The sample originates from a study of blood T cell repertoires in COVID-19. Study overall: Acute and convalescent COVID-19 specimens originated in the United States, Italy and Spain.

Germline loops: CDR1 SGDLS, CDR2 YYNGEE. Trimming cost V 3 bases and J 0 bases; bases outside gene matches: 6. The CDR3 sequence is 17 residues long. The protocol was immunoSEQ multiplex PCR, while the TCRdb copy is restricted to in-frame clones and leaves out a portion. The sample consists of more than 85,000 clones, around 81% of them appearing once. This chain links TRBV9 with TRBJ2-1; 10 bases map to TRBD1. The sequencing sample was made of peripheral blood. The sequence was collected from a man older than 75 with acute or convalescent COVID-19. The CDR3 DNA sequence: TGTGCCAGCAGCGGGGGACAGGGGAGAAGCTCCTACAATGAGCAGTTCTTC. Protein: CASSGGQGRSSYNEQFF.